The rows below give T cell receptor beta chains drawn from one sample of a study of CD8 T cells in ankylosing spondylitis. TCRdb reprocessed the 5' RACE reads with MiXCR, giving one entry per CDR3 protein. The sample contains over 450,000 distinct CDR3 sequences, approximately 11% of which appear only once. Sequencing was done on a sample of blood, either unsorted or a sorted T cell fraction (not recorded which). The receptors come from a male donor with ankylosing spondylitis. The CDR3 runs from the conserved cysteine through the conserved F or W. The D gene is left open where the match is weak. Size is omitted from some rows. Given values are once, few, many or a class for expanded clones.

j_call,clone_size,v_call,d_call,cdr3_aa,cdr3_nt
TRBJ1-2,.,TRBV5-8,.,CASSSWDEDQYGYTF,TGTGCCAGCAGCTCTTGGGACGAGGACCAATATGGCTACACCTTC
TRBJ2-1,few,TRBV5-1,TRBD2,CASSWGLADYNEQFF,TGCGCCAGCAGCTGGGGACTAGCGGACTACAATGAGCAGTTCTTC
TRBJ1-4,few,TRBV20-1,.,CSARDSQTGGEKLFF,TGCAGTGCTAGAGATAGCCAAACTGGAGGGGAAAAACTGTTTTTT
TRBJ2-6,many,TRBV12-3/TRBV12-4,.,CASSLGQGANVLTF,TGTGCCAGCAGTTTGGGGCAGGGGGCCAACGTCCTGACTTTC
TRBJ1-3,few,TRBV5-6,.,CASSLSLMGSGNTIYF,TGTGCCAGCAGCTTGTCTCTGATGGGCTCTGGAAACACCATATATTTT
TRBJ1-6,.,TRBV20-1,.,CSARYRGNSPLHF,TGCAGTGCTAGATATCGGGGAAATTCACCCCTCCACTTT
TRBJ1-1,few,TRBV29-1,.,CSADSRWNTEAFF,TGCAGCGCTGACAGCCGGTGGAACACTGAAGCTTTCTTT
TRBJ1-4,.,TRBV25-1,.,CASTAQSREKLFF,TGTGCCAGCACCGCGCAGTCTCGTGAAAAACTGTTTTTT
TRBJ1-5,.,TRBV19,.,CASSYDRNQPQHF,TGTGCCAGTAGTTATGACCGGAATCAGCCCCAGCATTTT
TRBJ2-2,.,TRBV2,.,CASTAGNTGELFF,TGTGCCAGCACGGCGGGAAACACCGGGGAGCTGTTTTTT
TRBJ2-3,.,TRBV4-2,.,CASSQVGDKDTQYF,TGTGCCAGCAGCCAAGTAGGGGATAAAGATACGCAGTATTTT
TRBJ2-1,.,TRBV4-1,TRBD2,CASRAASGHNEQFF,TGCGCCAGCAGAGCGGCTAGCGGGCACAATGAGCAGTTCTTC
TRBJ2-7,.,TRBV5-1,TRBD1,CASSLVGGASYEQYF,TGCGCCAGCAGCTTGGTAGGGGGCGCTTCCTACGAGCAGTACTTC
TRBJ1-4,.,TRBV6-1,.,CASSDRGANEKLFF,TGTGCCAGCAGTGACAGGGGAGCTAATGAAAAACTGTTTTTT
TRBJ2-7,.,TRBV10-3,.,CAISDPMGGGYEQYF,TGTGCCATCAGTGACCCCATGGGGGGAGGCTACGAGCAGTACTTC
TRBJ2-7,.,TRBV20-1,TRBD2,CSAAEGTSGRGQQYF,TGCAGTGCCGCCGAAGGGACTAGCGGGAGAGGGCAGCAGTACTTC
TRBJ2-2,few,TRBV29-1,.,CSASRGSNTGELFF,TGCAGCGCTAGTCGCGGTTCGAACACCGGGGAGCTGTTTTTT
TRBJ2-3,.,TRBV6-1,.,CASTLGLASDTQYF,TGTGCCAGCACCCTGGGGTTAGCGTCAGATACGCAGTATTTT
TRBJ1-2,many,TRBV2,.,CASTTPQGYGYTF,TGTGCCAGCACAACACCCCAGGGGTATGGCTACACCTTC
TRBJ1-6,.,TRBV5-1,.,CASSPLGEGSPLHF,TGCGCCAGCAGCCCGTTAGGGGAAGGATCACCCCTCCACTTT
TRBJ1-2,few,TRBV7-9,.,CASSSTGINYGYTF,TGTGCCAGCAGCTCGACCGGGATTAACTATGGCTACACCTTC
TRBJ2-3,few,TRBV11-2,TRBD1,CASSLWPGTGLTDTQYF,TGTGCCAGCAGCTTATGGCCCGGGACAGGGTTGACAGATACGCAGTATTTT
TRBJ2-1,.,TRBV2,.,CASSEGTYDNEQFF,TGTGCCAGCAGTGAAGGGACTTACGACAATGAGCAGTTCTTC
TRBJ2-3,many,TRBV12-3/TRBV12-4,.,CASRRAPDTQYF,TGTGCCAGCAGACGGGCCCCAGATACGCAGTATTTT
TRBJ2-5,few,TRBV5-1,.,CASSLSPAEETQYF,TGCGCCAGCAGCTTGTCCCCCGCGGAAGAGACCCAGTACTTC
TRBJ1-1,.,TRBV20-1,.,CSARIWGRVTEAFF,TGCAGTGCTAGAATTTGGGGGAGGGTCACTGAAGCTTTCTTT
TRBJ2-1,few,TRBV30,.,CAWSVGLAREFF,TGTGCCTGGAGTGTAGGGCTAGCGCGTGAGTTCTTC
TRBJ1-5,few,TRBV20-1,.,CSAIREGNQPQHF,TGCAGTGCTATCCGGGAAGGCAATCAGCCCCAGCATTTT
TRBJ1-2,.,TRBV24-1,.,CATSDLGRDGYTF,TGTGCCACCAGTGATTTGGGACGGGATGGCTACACCTTC
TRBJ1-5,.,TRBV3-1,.,CASREGPNQPQHF,TGTGCCAGCAGGGAGGGGCCCAATCAGCCCCAGCATTTT
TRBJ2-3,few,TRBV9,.,CASSARGLTDTQYF,TGTGCCAGCAGCGCCCGCGGACTCACAGATACGCAGTATTTT
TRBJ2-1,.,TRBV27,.,CASSLSRRNEQFF,TGTGCCAGCAGTTTATCTCGCCGCAATGAGCAGTTCTTC